One sample yielded the 17 T cell receptor beta chains listed below, sequenced in a study of ipilimumab plus nivolumab after autologous stem cell transplantation. TCRdb's copy holds only in-frame clones and misses some; the assay was immunoSEQ multiplex PCR. The sample lists around 23,000 clones; roughly 80% were seen once. This specimen was PBMCs, taken in a trial of ipilimumab plus nivolumab as post-transplant consolidation. These receptors were obtained from a male donor with diffuse large B-cell lymphoma.

The CDR3 sequence: CASSETGGFVLTF. CDR3 coding DNA: TGTGCCAGCAGCGAGACAGGGGGCTTCGTCCTGACTTTC. This chain connects TRBV9 to TRBJ2-6, with 10 bases aligning to TRBD1. This CDR3 spans 13 amino acids. V shed 3 bases and J 12 bases; nucleotides not matched to a gene: 3. From germline, CDR1 is SGDLS and CDR2 YYNGEE.

The chain couples TRBV30 to TRBJ2-1, with TRBD2 identical over 10 bases. The germline V gene has CDR1 GTSNPN and CDR2 SVGIG (reference sequence). After removal of 8 bases from V and 8 bases from J, the junction contained 12 bases not matched to a gene. CDR3 length equals 14 residues. CDR3 nucleotide sequence: TGTGCCGGCCGCCTAGCGGGAGATTCCCATGAGCAGTTCTTC. It specifies CAGRLAGDSHEQFF.

This rearrangement joins TRBV5-1 to TRBJ2-7; 11 bases align to TRBD1. Trimming cost V 0 bases and J 2 bases; bases outside gene matches: 7. The CDR3 extends over 17 amino acids. Germline CDR1 SGHRS, CDR2 YFSETQ. The CDR3 DNA sequence: TGCGCCAGCAGCTTGGGGCCGGGACAGGGGGGTCCCTACGAGCAGTACTTC. Encoded protein: CASSLGPGQGGPYEQYF.

The chain recombines TRBV27 with TRBJ2-7; TRBD1 or TRBD2 may be the D gene (5 bases each). This CDR3 contains 14 residues. Germline-derived CDR1 and CDR2 are MNHEY and SMNVEV (reference sequence). Trimming took 5 bases from V and 3 from J, leaving 14 bases between them. For the CDR3, the DNA is TGTGCCAGCAGTCCCTACCCGAGGGGCTACGAGCAGTACTTC. Residues: CASSPYPRGYEQYF.

This clone is medium-sized within its sample. The chain is built from TRBV7-9 and TRBJ2-7; a weak D match, TRBD1 (5 bases). With 11 bases removed from V and 5 bases from J, the gap between germline ends came to 13 bases. The CDR3 has 11 residues. Looked up from germline, CDR1 is SEHNR and CDR2 is FQNEAQ (reference sequence). The DNA for the CDR3 is TGTGCCGTCCAACAGGCGAACGAGCAGTACTTC. Encoded protein: CAVQQANEQYF.

This clone is medium-sized in the sample. This chain uses TRBV5-5 with TRBJ1-3, with D maybe TRBD1 (5 bases). With 2 bases removed from V and 4 bases from J, the gap between germline ends came to 13 bases. The CDR3 length is 15 residues. Germline V gene lookup returns CDR1 SGHKS and CDR2 YYEKEE (reference sequence). CDR3 sequence: CASSLSGGVGNTIYF. CDR3 bases: TGTGCCAGCAGCTTATCGGGGGGTGTCGGAAACACCATATATTTT.

This sequence joins TRBV11-3 and TRBJ2-7, with D possibly called TRBD1 or TRBD2 (5 bases each). Trimming left V 5 bases short and J 2 bases short, with 19 bases between. The CDR3 has 16 amino acids. Germline values: CDR1 SGHNT, CDR2 YENEEA. In DNA, the CDR3 is TGTGCCAGCAGCCCGAGGGCAGGGAAAAACACCTACGAGCAGTACTTC. Amino acid sequence: CASSPRAGKNTYEQYF.

The chain joins TRBV7-9 to TRBJ1-2; D is perhaps TRBD1 (6 bases). Germline V gives CDR1 SEHNR, CDR2 FQNEAQ (reference sequence). The CDR3 covers 15 residues. V gave up 6 bases and J gave up 6 bases, with 20 bases separating them. The CDR3 region is CASRDGGSVTDGYTF. The CDR3 DNA sequence: TGTGCCAGCAGGGACGGGGGCAGTGTAACGGATGGCTACACCTTC.

The chain links TRBV14 to TRBJ2-1, with D possibly being TRBD2 (5 bases). The V end lost 1 base, the J end lost 12 bases, and 10 bases lay between the germline ends. The length of the CDR3 is 12 residues. Germline CDR1 reads SGHDN; CDR2 reads FVKESK. CDR3 amino acids: CASSQGWLAQFF. CDR3 nucleotide sequence: TGTGCCAGCAGCCAAGGATGGCTAGCGCAGTTCTTC.

The rearrangement links TRBV7-8 to TRBJ1-1; possible D gene TRBD1, 6 bases. Trimming cost V 7 bases and J 4 bases, with 13 bases left between them. The CDR3 sequence is 13 residues long. CDR1 is SGHVS, CDR2 FQNEAQ, per germline. The CDR3 region is CASNDRRATEAFF. The CDR3 nucleotides are TGTGCCAGCAACGACAGGAGGGCCACTGAAGCTTTCTTT.

The chain employs TRBV19 and TRBJ1-5; 10 bases align to TRBD1. Losses at the gene ends were 6 bases for V and 4 bases for J; bases not matched to a gene: 9. The germline V gene encodes CDR1 LNHDA and CDR2 SQIVND (reference sequence). CDR3 length: 16 residues. In DNA form, the CDR3 reads TGTGCCAGTAGCCCGGGACAGGGGACTTCTAATCAGCCCCAGCATTTT. Its protein is CASSPGQGTSNQPQHF.

The rearrangement links TRBV7-3 to TRBJ1-1, with 7 bases that match TRBD1. Looked up from germline, CDR1 is SGHTA and CDR2 is FQGTGA. The CDR3 consists of 13 residues. J lost 4 bases, V lost 5 bases, and 4 bases had no gene match. The chain's CDR3 is CASSGGTVTEAFF. CDR3 DNA: TGTGCCAGCAGCGGGGGGACAGTCACTGAAGCTTTCTTT. Full variable domain (missing parts from reference TRBV7-3 and TRBJ1-1): GAGVSQTPSNKVTEKGKYVELRCDPISGHTALYWYRQSLGQGPEFLIYFQGTGAADDSGLPNDRFFAVRPEGSVSTLKIQRTERGDSAVYLCASSGGTVTEAFFGQGTRLTVV.

The chain combines TRBV7-8 with TRBJ2-3; D is ambiguous. The CDR3 is made up of 14 amino acids. Germline lookup yields CDR1 SGHVS and CDR2 FQNEAQ. V lost 3 bases, J lost 2 bases, and 9 bases lay in between. The CDR3 is CASSFDWLTDTQYF. The CDR3 nucleotides are TGTGCCAGCAGCTTCGACTGGCTCACAGATACGCAGTATTTT.

J is TRBJ1-4 and V is TRBV5-4; possible D gene TRBD1, 6 bases. The CDR3 length is 15 residues. Trimming removed 3 bases from V and 5 bases from J, with 14 bases in between. The germline CDR1 and CDR2 sequences are SGHNT and YYREEE (reference sequence). CDR3 region: CASSSQPGQNEKLFF. The CDR3, as DNA: TGTGCCAGCAGCTCCCAACCGGGACAAAATGAAAAACTGTTTTTT.

The V and J genes are TRBV11-1 and TRBJ2-5, with D tentatively TRBD2 (6 bases). The germline V gene has CDR1 SGHAT and CDR2 FQDESV (reference sequence). This CDR3 region has 14 residues. Between the trimmed V and J ends, which lost 1 base and 5 bases, there was a span of 11 bases. CDR3 protein: CASSLGAGLETQYF. In DNA, the CDR3 is TGTGCCAGCAGCTTAGGCGCGGGGTTGGAGACCCAGTACTTC.

This clone was observed a handful of times. This sequence joins TRBV10-2 and TRBJ2-7; D call uncertain. Germline CDR1 reads WSHSY; CDR2 reads SAAADI. The CDR3 loop spans 11 amino acids. V lost 6 bases to trimming and J lost 1 base, with 4 bases between them. The CDR3 protein is CASSVSYEQYF. CDR3 coding DNA: TGCGCCAGCAGCGTTTCCTACGAGCAGTACTTC.

This clone was seen a few times. V is TRBV2 and J is TRBJ2-7; no definite D call. The CDR3 is made up of 10 amino acids. The ends were cut back, 5 bases at V and 3 bases at J, with 2 bases in the middle. In germline, CDR1 is SNHLY, CDR2 FYNNEI. CDR3: CASSIYEQYF. The DNA of the CDR3 is TGTGCCAGCAGTATCTACGAGCAGTACTTC.